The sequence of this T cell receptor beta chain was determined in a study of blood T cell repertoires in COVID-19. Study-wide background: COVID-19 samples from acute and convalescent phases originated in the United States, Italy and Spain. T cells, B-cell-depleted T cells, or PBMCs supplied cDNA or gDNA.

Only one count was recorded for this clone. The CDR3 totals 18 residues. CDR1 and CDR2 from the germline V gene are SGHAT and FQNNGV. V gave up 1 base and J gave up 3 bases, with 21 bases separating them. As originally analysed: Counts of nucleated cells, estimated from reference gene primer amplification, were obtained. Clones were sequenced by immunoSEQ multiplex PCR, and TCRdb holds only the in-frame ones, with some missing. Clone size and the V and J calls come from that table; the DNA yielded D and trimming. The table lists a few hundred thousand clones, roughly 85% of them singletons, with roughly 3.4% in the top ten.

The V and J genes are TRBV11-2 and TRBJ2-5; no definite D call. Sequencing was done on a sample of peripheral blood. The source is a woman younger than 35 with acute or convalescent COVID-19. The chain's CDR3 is CASSLGRLVSAKEETQYF. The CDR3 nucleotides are TGTGCCAGCAGCTTAGGACGGCTAGTTTCGGCAAAAGAAGAGACCCAGTACTTC.